These T cell receptor beta chains were read from a single sample in a study of CD8+ T cells in alopecia areata. Assay used: immunoSEQ multiplex PCR; TCRdb lists only in-frame clones, some missing. Counted here are under 200,000 clones, less than 80% occurring once; the ten biggest clones make up 13% to 15%. This material consisted of CD4+ T cells sorted from blood, taken at week 24, from a patient treated with tofacitinib. The receptors shown here come from a human donor with alopecia areata. CDR3s leave out the opening cysteine and the closing phenylalanine or tryptophan. The order of the fields is V gene, CDR3 protein.

TRBV27	ASGSGNQPQH
TRBV30	AWTRDRQGRTYEQY
TRBV7-9	ASSSPGRENIQY
TRBV28	ASISGQGGTEAF
TRBV29-1	SVVLQMNTEAF
TRBV28	ASSSGGSGANVLT
TRBV29-1	SVDRFTEAF
TRBV15	ATSRGGQETTEQY
TRBV29-1	SVGGPGYT
TRBV7-9	ARRQNTEAF
TRBV7-9	ASSSQTSGGASY
TRBV29-1	SLQTLSSYNEQF
TRBV5-6	ASSKDILSGNTIY
TRBV14	ASSQVLAGYTGELF
TRBV30	AWSEQHTGELF
TRBV7-3	ASSLAGWTEAF
TRBV30	AWKGAGRMNTEAF
TRBV5-6	ASSLAEGEAF
TRBV29-1	SVAGANYGYT
TRBV7-2	ASSWASGGVYEQY
TRBV30	AWSYPTGRETQY
TRBV10-3	AIRTSGNTGELF
TRBV29-1	SVEAGTGRSGQY
TRBV10-3	AISLTSGGGNEQF
TRBV29-1	SVGGEETQY
TRBV6-6	APGGGYT
TRBV5-1	ASSLEHGPPTDTQY
TRBV6-5	ASSYTGTSNEKLF
TRBV29-1	SAGAGNYYGYT
TRBV4-2	ASSQDIPDTQY
TRBV29-1	SVGQGGQPQH
TRBV30	AWRRAGRADTQY
TRBV30	AWKKRTGGITDTQY
TRBV30	AWGQSNTEAF
TRBV18	ASSPPWTGTGEETQY
TRBV29-1	SVDGSAGQGPSGAQY
TRBV18	ASSSAGRQAYTEAF
TRBV5-5	ASSFSAGTQETQY
TRBV15	ATSRDSSWSETQY
TRBV27	ASSLNTGTLGYT
TRBV29-1	SVSQGIGNTIY
TRBV30	AWSVDFQPGNEQF